This T cell receptor (beta chain) comes out of a study of blood T cell repertoires in COVID-19. Across the whole study: Specimens from acute and convalescent COVID-19 originated in the United States, Italy and Spain. T cells, B-cell-depleted T cells, or PBMCs supplied cDNA or gDNA.

Original processing notes: It was from reference gene primer amplification that nucleated cell counts were estimated. Clones were sequenced by immunoSEQ multiplex PCR, and TCRdb holds only the in-frame ones, with some missing. The DNA was the basis for D and trimming; V, J and clone size are from that table. Found here are 150,000 to 200,000 clones, approximately 90% of them singletons; the top ten hold 4% to 5%. V was clipped by 2 bases and J by 6 bases, with 11 bases between them. The CDR3 loop spans 13 amino acids. Germline CDR1 ENHRY, CDR2 SYGVKD. The sequenced sample consisted of peripheral blood. The receptor was derived from a woman aged 30 to 39 with acute or convalescent COVID-19. This chain uses TRBV10-3 with TRBJ2-7, with a possible D match to TRBD2 (6 bases). The CDR3 is CAISEKGGGEQYF. In DNA, the CDR3 is TGTGCCATCAGTGAGAAGGGAGGCGGCGAGCAGTACTTC.